The 8 T cell receptor beta chains reported below all come from one sample, sequenced in a study of regulatory T cells in long-lasting Graves disease (dated by TCRdb to the early 2020s). Explained via the paper, the time point label denotes: newly diagnosed GD, antithyroid drugs for less than 3 months. For both TCR sequencing and RNA sequencing, RNA was extracted from PBMCs using TRIzol. The method behind the library was multiplex PCR. The sequencer was an Illumina HiSeq 4000. TCR beta libraries were built with iRepertoire HTBI primers and Arm-PCR amplification of CDR3 regions. TCRdb took the public reads, trimmed them with fastp at Q25, ran MiXCR for clone calling and kept in-frame beta chains. CDR3 protein duplicates are merged, each entry listing the most common genes and DNA. Within this sample are 620,000 or so distinct CDR3 sequences, with 16% of them counted one time only. The ten largest clonotypes hold more than 15% of the sample.

Separately, the same data were catalogued under a study of T cells in Graves' hyperthyroidism and ophthalmopathy.

The sample here was peripheral blood mononuclear cells (PBMCs), taken at new diagnosis, from a patient treated with antithyroid drugs. These receptors originate from a woman in her 30s with Graves disease. Donor details come from another sample of the same person, matched by shared clones.

The V and J genes are TRBV19 and TRBJ2-5; TRBD2 is a possible D gene (5 bases). The V gene lost 3 bases and the J gene lost 1 base, with 18 bases spanning the gap. The length of the CDR3 is 17 residues. Germline CDR1 reads LNHDA; CDR2 reads SQIVND (reference sequence). CDR3 residues: CASSMNLPGLGQETQYF. As DNA, the CDR3 is TGTGCCAGTAGTATGAATCTCCCTGGACTGGGCCAAGAGACCCAGTACTTC.

V is TRBV30 and J is TRBJ1-1, with 9 positions matching TRBD1. V dropped 3 bases and J dropped 1; count of bases not matched to a gene: 3. Germline V gives CDR1 GTSNPN, CDR2 SVGIG (reference sequence). This CDR3 has 14 amino acids. CDR3 residues: CAWRVQGANTEAFF. The CDR3 DNA reads TGTGCCTGGAGAGTACAGGGGGCGAACACTGAAGCTTTCTTT.

This clonotype was seen a few times. The chain couples TRBV28 to TRBJ1-1; D possibly corresponds to TRBD1 (6 bases). The CDR3 covers 13 residues. CDR1 and CDR2 from the germline V gene are MDHEN and SYDVKM. V was cut by 5 bases and J by 5 bases, with 12 bases left in between. The CDR3 nucleotides are TGTGCCAGCAGTGAGGGCCAGGGGACTGAAGCTTTCTTT. Protein product: CASSEGQGTEAFF.

At least ten counts were recorded for this clonotype. The chain has TRBV2 and TRBJ2-5; no reliable D call. CDR1 is SNHLY and CDR2 is FYNNEI in the germline V gene. The CDR3 extends over 12 amino acids. The germline V and J ends were trimmed by 1 base and 5 bases, with 5 bases remaining between them. DNA for the CDR3: TGTGCCAGCAGTGAAGTGGTCGAGACCCAGTACTTC. Amino acid sequence: CASSEVVETQYF.

The chain has TRBV6-2 or TRBV6-3 and TRBJ2-7; 8 bases line up with TRBD2. V lost 4 bases to trimming and J lost 4 bases; unmatched junction nucleotides: 15. This CDR3 has 17 amino acids. From germline, CDR1 is MNHEY and CDR2 SVGEGT. CDR3 residues: CASSWDPSKRERYEQYF. The CDR3 DNA is TGTGCCAGCAGTTGGGACCCATCGAAGCGGGAGCGGTACGAGCAGTACTTC.

This clonotype was recorded many times. This rearrangement joins TRBV15 to TRBJ1-5, with 10 bases fitting TRBD1. This CDR3 has 16 residues. The V and J ends lost 5 bases and 4 bases, in that order; junction bases with no gene match: 8. The germline V gene encodes CDR1 LNHNV and CDR2 YYDKDF (reference sequence). The CDR3 nucleotides read TGTGCCACCAGCTCCGGACAGGGGGTTCTAAATCAGCCCCAGCATTTT. Its translation: CATSSGQGVLNQPQHF.

V usage is TRBV6-2 or TRBV6-3 and J usage is TRBJ2-1; D remains unclear. CDR1 MNHEY and CDR2 SVGEGT come from the germline V gene. V gave up 8 bases and J gave up 9 bases, with 11 bases separating them. This CDR3 has 11 residues. CDR3 region: CASHFSGEQFF. The CDR3 region has the DNA TGTGCCAGCCACTTTTCGGGTGAGCAGTTCTTC.

V gene TRBV18 combines with J gene TRBJ1-5, with a possible D match to TRBD1 (6 bases). The CDR3 consists of 15 residues. V was cut by 2 bases and J by 6 bases, with 14 bases left in between. Germline assignment: CDR1 KGHSH and CDR2 LQKENI. In DNA, the CDR3 is TGTGCCAGCTCACCAGCGGCGGGGGCAGGTCAGCCCCAGCATTTT. It is translated as CASSPAAGAGQPQHF.